The 5 T cell receptor beta chains in this list originate from one sample, sequenced in a study of cytomegalovirus exposure and HLA in healthy donors. It was with 60 Vbeta and 13 Jbeta primers that the PCR ran. Method: immunoSEQ multiplex PCR; TCRdb's copy keeps in-frame clones and lacks some. The sample records 200,000 to 250,000 clones, 70% to 85% being singletons. Sequencing was done on a sample of PBMCs. The receptors come from a woman aged 40 to 50 in good health and CMV-seronegative.

The V and J genes are TRBV4-2 and TRBJ1-1; D is perhaps TRBD1 (6 bases). Germline CDR1 is LGHNA and CDR2 is YNFKEQ. V was clipped by 2 bases and J by 1 base, with 14 bases between them. The CDR3 totals 16 residues. CDR3 protein: CASSQLYPGENTEAFF. The DNA of the CDR3 is TGTGCCAGCAGCCAACTTTACCCAGGGGAGAACACTGAAGCTTTCTTT.

The rearrangement uses TRBV5-4 and TRBJ1-3, with no clear D. Looked up from germline, CDR1 is SGHNT and CDR2 is YYREEE (reference sequence). The CDR3 spans 15 residues. V lost 3 bases to trimming and J lost 0 bases, with 10 bases between them. The CDR3 spells CASSWGGPSGNTIYF. In DNA form, the CDR3 reads TGTGCCAGCAGCTGGGGAGGCCCCTCTGGAAACACCATATATTTT.

This chain uses TRBV6-6 with TRBJ2-7; perhaps TRBD1 as D (5 bases). The CDR3 sequence is 15 residues long. CDR1 and CDR2 from the germline V gene are MNHNY and SVGAGI (reference sequence). The V gene lost 2 bases and the J gene lost 4 bases, with 15 bases spanning the gap. The CDR3 loop reads CASSYDGASKYEQYF. The CDR3 DNA reads as TGTGCCAGCAGTTACGATGGGGCCTCAAAATACGAGCAGTACTTC.

This chain uses TRBV10-3 with TRBJ1-1; 10 bases match TRBD1. Trimming at V came to 6 bases and at J to 7 bases, leaving 5 bases not matched to a gene. The germline gives CDR1 ENHRY, CDR2 SYGVKD. This CDR3 is 13 amino acids long. CDR3 residues: CAIRGTGAGEAFF. CDR3 nucleotides: TGTGCCATCAGAGGGACAGGGGCTGGTGAAGCTTTCTTT.

This chain uses TRBV9 with TRBJ1-1; D is ambiguous. Trimming cost V 3 bases and J 3 bases, with 15 bases left between them. CDR3 length equals 15 residues. CDR1 and CDR2 (germline): SGDLS, YYNGEE. The CDR3 reads CASSARSLGHTEAFF. The DNA for the CDR3 is TGTGCCAGCAGCGCACGGTCCCTAGGTCACACTGAAGCTTTCTTT.